The 5 T cell receptor beta chains listed next were all sequenced from one sample in a study of PD-1 blockade in mismatch repair-deficient tumors. The protocol was immunoSEQ multiplex PCR, while the TCRdb copy is restricted to in-frame clones and leaves out a portion. The table includes around 100,000 clones, about 80% detected once. Specimen: peripheral blood, collected roughly 60 weeks after starting pembrolizumab. The receptors originated from an adult with mismatch repair-deficient cancer.

The chain employs TRBV7-2 and TRBJ2-2; possibly TRBD1 for D (5 bases). Germline CDR1 reads SGHTA; CDR2 reads FQGNSA. The V and J ends lost 5 bases and 7 bases respectively, with 14 bases between them. The CDR3 contains 14 residues. In DNA, the CDR3 is TGTGCCAGCAGCCGTCGGACACAGATCGGGGAGCTGTTTTTT. Translated: CASSRRTQIGELFF.

This clone was counted a few times. The chain is built from TRBV18 and TRBJ2-4; 12 nucleotides match TRBD1. Germline V gene lookup returns CDR1 KGHSH and CDR2 LQKENI. After removal of 5 bases from V and 9 bases from J, the junction contained 11 bases not matched to a gene. The CDR3 covers 16 residues. CDR3 sequence: CASSRTGTGGVGIQYF. The CDR3 nucleotides are TGTGCCAGCTCAAGAACCGGGACAGGGGGCGTTGGCATTCAGTACTTC.

This clone was observed a handful of times. The J gene is TRBJ2-5, the V gene TRBV6-1, with 9 bases lining up with TRBD1. The germline V gene has CDR1 MNHNS and CDR2 SASEGT. V shed 7 bases and J 5 bases; nucleotides not matched to a gene: 5. The CDR3 is 13 amino acids. The CDR3, as DNA: TGTGCCAGCATGAAACAGGGGGCGGAGACCCAGTACTTC. Its protein is CASMKQGAETQYF.

J is TRBJ1-5 and V is TRBV2, with D perhaps matching TRBD1 (5 bases). Trimming removed 6 bases from V and 11 bases from J, with 14 bases in between. Germline-derived CDR1 and CDR2 are SNHLY and FYNNEI. This CDR3 has 12 amino acids. Here the CDR3 DNA reads TGTGCCAGCAGCGTCCAGGGTGGGGCCCAGCATTTT. Protein: CASSVQGGAQHF.

V and J are TRBV5-6 and TRBJ2-5; D is tentatively TRBD1 or TRBD2 (5 bases each). Deletions cut 5 bases from V and 5 bases from J, with 16 bases between. The germline CDR1 and CDR2 sequences are SGHDT and YYEEEE. The length of the CDR3 is 14 residues. DNA for the CDR3: TGTGCCAGCAGTCATTTGAGGGGCGGCGAGACCCAGTACTTC. This sequence encodes CASSHLRGGETQYF.